Each of the 21 T cell receptor beta chains below was sequenced from the same sample in a study of control samples from healthy donors and cancer patients. The protocol was immunoSEQ multiplex PCR, while the TCRdb copy is restricted to in-frame clones and leaves out a portion. Here the sample spans around 100,000 clones, 80% to 90% being singletons. Sequencing input: PBMCs. All receptors derive from a man in his fifties or sixties with lung cancer.

This clone was seen once. The chain combines TRBV18 with TRBJ2-5, with D possibly being TRBD1 (6 bases). The CDR3 is made up of 13 amino acids. Trimming took off 6 bases at V and 3 bases at J, with 11 bases between the two ends. Germline CDR1 reads KGHSH; CDR2 reads LQKENI. CDR3 residues: CASSWTDEETQYF. CDR3 DNA: TGTGCCAGCTCCTGGACAGACGAAGAGACCCAGTACTTC.

The V call is TRBV3-1 (or the pseudogene TRBV3-2), the J call TRBJ1-2; D is possibly TRBD1 (5 bases). The germline CDR1 and CDR2 sequences are LGHDT and YNNKEL (reference sequence). The CDR3 is made up of 15 amino acids. V dropped 3 bases and J dropped 6 bases, with 17 bases sitting between them. CDR3 loop: CASSHVQTVSHGYTF. The CDR3 DNA reads as TGTGCCAGCAGCCATGTTCAGACAGTTTCCCATGGCTACACCTTC.

The chain links TRBV5-1 to TRBJ2-5, with TRBD1 matching 11 bases. Germline CDR1 reads SGHRS; CDR2 reads YFSETQ. The CDR3 sequence is 16 residues long. The V and J ends lost 6 bases and 2 bases, in that order; junction bases with no gene match: 9. Here the CDR3 reads CASKYGTGGLQETQYF. Written as DNA, the CDR3 is TGCGCCAGCAAATATGGGACAGGGGGACTACAAGAGACCCAGTACTTC.

This clone was recorded a few times. This chain links TRBV10-2 with TRBJ2-3; TRBD2 matches at 8 bases. CDR3 size: 15 residues. V was clipped by 8 bases and J by 8 bases; unmatched bases: 15. Looked up from germline, CDR1 is WSHSY and CDR2 is SAAADI. CDR3 nucleotides: TGCGCCAGCCGTAGCGGGGCCCACCGGGAAGGTACGCAGTATTTT. The encoded protein is CASRSGAHREGTQYF.

This rearrangement joins TRBV23-1 to TRBJ2-7; no clear D. TRBV23-1 qualifies as an ORF whose function is uncertain. Trimming took 5 bases from V and 4 from J, leaving 15 bases between them. The CDR3 sequence is 14 residues long. In nucleotides, the CDR3 is TGCGCCAGCAGTTCACATTGGGGATTTTACGAGCAGTACGTC. It yields the protein CASSSHWGFYEQYV.

The chain links TRBV7-9 to TRBJ1-1; D might be TRBD1 (5 bases). Trimming took 3 bases from V and 1 from J, leaving 12 bases between them. The CDR3 consists of 15 residues. Germline-derived CDR1 and CDR2 are SEHNR and FQNEAQ (reference sequence). CDR3 nucleotides: TGTGCCAGCAGCTTGGGAGGGAGGGGGAACACTGAAGCTTTCTTT. This codes for CASSLGGRGNTEAFF.

The chain carries TRBV5-4 and TRBJ2-2; 7 bases match TRBD1. Trimming at V came to 0 bases and at J to 0 bases, leaving 2 bases not matched to a gene. This CDR3 has 16 amino acids. Germline V gene data show CDR1 as SGHNT and CDR2 as YYREEE (reference sequence). The CDR3 region has the DNA TGTGCCAGCAGCTTGGACAGGGGCGCGAACACCGGGGAGCTGTTTTTT. Protein sequence: CASSLDRGANTGELFF. The full variable domain, in which reference TRBV5-4 and TRBJ2-2 provide the parts outside the CDR3, is ETGVTQSPTHLIKTRGQQVTLRCSSQSGHNTVSWYQQALGQGPQFIFQYYREEENGRGNFPPRFSGLQFPNYSSELNVNALELDDSALYLCASSLDRGANTGELFFGEGSRLTVL.

The V and J genes are TRBV28 and TRBJ2-2, with D uncertain. The CDR3 covers 15 residues. V dropped 1 base and J dropped 0 bases, with 6 bases sitting between them. CDR1 is MDHEN and CDR2 is SYDVKM in the germline V gene. DNA for the CDR3: TGTGCCAGCAGTTTATATAACCCGAACACCGGGGAGCTGTTTTTT. Protein: CASSLYNPNTGELFF.

The chain employs TRBV7-3 and TRBJ2-1; D is perhaps TRBD2 (7 bases). V was pared by 0 bases and J by 0 bases, with 9 bases between. Looked up from germline, CDR1 is SGHTA and CDR2 is FQGTGA. The CDR3 is 16 amino acids. Here the CDR3 DNA reads TGTGCCAGCAGCTTAACACGGGGGGCCTCCTACAATGAGCAGTTCTTC. It specifies CASSLTRGASYNEQFF.

The CDR3 is CASRPGYRNTEAFF. CDR3 bases: TGTGCCAGCAGACCAGGGTACCGGAACACTGAAGCTTTCTTT. The genes are TRBV6-5 and TRBJ1-1; D is perhaps TRBD1 (5 bases). Trimming removed 6 bases from V and 1 base from J, with 12 bases in between. CDR1 and CDR2 (germline): MNHEY, SVGAGI. CDR3 length: 14 residues.

The CDR3 is CASSPPTTRGYGYTF. DNA of the CDR3: TGTGCCAGCTCACCACCTACGACAAGGGGCTATGGCTACACCTTC. The chain combines TRBV18 with TRBJ1-2; D is possibly TRBD1 (5 bases). CDR3 size: 15 residues. Germline values: CDR1 KGHSH, CDR2 LQKENI. V lost 0 bases, J lost 4 bases, and 12 bases lay in between.

The J gene is TRBJ1-2, the V gene TRBV30, with TRBD1 matching 10 bases. With V trimmed by 0 bases and J by 5 bases, 6 bases remained unmatched. The CDR3 consists of 15 residues. Germline V gene data show CDR1 as GTSNPN and CDR2 as SVGIG (reference sequence). The CDR3 protein is CAWSVPGQGKYGYTF. Written as DNA, the CDR3 is TGTGCCTGGAGTGTACCGGGACAGGGGAAGTATGGCTACACCTTC. The complete variable domain, with remaining parts taken from reference TRBV30 and TRBJ1-2, reads SQTIHQWPATLVQPVGSPLSLECTVEGTSNPNLYWYRQAAGRGLQLLFYSVGIGQISSEVPQNLSASRPQDRQFILSSKKLLLSDSGFYLCAWSVPGQGKYGYTFGSGTRLTVV.

This clone was seen only once. As DNA, the CDR3 is TGTGCCAGTAACAGGCTATCCGAAGAGACCCAGTACTTC. Translation gives CASNRLSEETQYF. This chain links TRBV6-5 with TRBJ2-5; maybe TRBD1 (5 bases). V shed 9 bases and J shed 3 bases, with 14 bases lying between them. Germline assignment: CDR1 MNHEY and CDR2 SVGAGI. The CDR3 totals 13 residues.

The V gene is TRBV5-6, the J gene TRBJ1-5, with D possibly being TRBD1 (6 bases). Germline V lookup: CDR1 SGHDT, CDR2 YYEEEE. The ends were cut back, 4 bases at V and 6 bases at J, with 17 bases in the middle. This CDR3 region has 15 residues. This chain's CDR3 is CASSLAGGWGQPQHF. The CDR3 DNA reads as TGTGCCAGCAGCCTGGCGGGGGGCTGGGGTCAGCCCCAGCATTTT.

This chain links TRBV25-1 with TRBJ2-2; TRBD1 might be the D (6 bases). Per germline, CDR1 MGHDK and CDR2 SYGVNS. The CDR3 is 16 amino acids. V was cut by 4 bases and J by 5 bases, with 17 bases left in between. CDR3 loop: CASSATSQGRTGELFF. The CDR3 DNA is TGTGCCAGCAGTGCTACTTCACAGGGTCGGACCGGGGAGCTGTTTTTT.

The rearrangement links TRBV10-2 to TRBJ2-6, with TRBD1 matching 8 bases. The CDR3 loop spans 15 amino acids. V trimming: 6 bases; J trimming: 2 bases; junction bases outside the gene matches: 3. The germline CDR1 and CDR2 sequences are WSHSY and SAAADI. CDR3 amino acids: CASSLQGAGANVLTF. CDR3 bases: TGCGCCAGCAGCTTACAGGGGGCTGGGGCCAACGTCCTGACTTTC.

The rearrangement joins TRBV4-2 to TRBJ1-2; the match to TRBD1 covers 11 bases. This CDR3 region has 14 residues. Unmatched junction bases numbered 7, after V lost 5 bases and J lost 8 bases. Germline CDR1 is LGHNA and CDR2 is YNFKEQ. CDR3 sequence: CASSETGTGGGYTF. In nucleotides, the CDR3 is TGTGCCAGCAGCGAAACCGGGACAGGGGGAGGCTACACCTTC.

The table lists this clone with a count of one. V and J are TRBV6-5 and TRBJ1-6; maybe TRBD1 (5 bases). The CDR3 covers 15 residues. Germline lookup yields CDR1 MNHEY and CDR2 SVGAGI. Deletions cut 5 bases from V and 9 bases from J, with 17 bases between. The CDR3 is CASSQESGFISPLHF. CDR3 nucleotides: TGTGCCAGCAGTCAGGAATCAGGGTTTATTTCACCCCTCCACTTT.

This clone was seen a single time. This rearrangement joins TRBV24-1 to TRBJ2-3; D remains unclear. This CDR3 is 13 amino acids long. Germline V gives CDR1 KGHDR, CDR2 SFDVKD. V lost 0 bases and J lost 4, with 4 bases in between. CDR3 region: CATSDLNSDTQYF. The CDR3 DNA is TGTGCCACCAGTGATTTGAATTCAGATACGCAGTATTTT.

The genes are TRBV5-1 and TRBJ1-1; no definite D call. This CDR3 is 12 amino acids long. Germline CDR1 is SGHRS and CDR2 is YFSETQ. V lost 6 bases and J 2 bases, leaving 8 bases between the germline ends. CDR3 sequence reads: CASKEVNTEAFF. In DNA, the CDR3 is TGCGCCAGCAAGGAAGTCAACACTGAAGCTTTCTTT.

This rearrangement joins TRBV6-5 to TRBJ1-5; TRBD1 might be the D (5 bases). The V and J ends lost 6 bases and 3 bases respectively, with 12 bases between them. Germline V lookup: CDR1 MNHEY, CDR2 SVGAGI. The CDR3 runs to 14 residues. For the CDR3, the DNA is TGTGCCAGCAGCCCGACAGCGTACAATCAGCCCCAGCATTTT. Protein product: CASSPTAYNQPQHF.